The entry below describes one T cell receptor (beta chain). The data were taken from a study of blood T cell repertoires in COVID-19. Using immunoSEQ multiplex PCR, the repertoire was profiled, and TCRdb retains in-frame clones only, with some absent. The data contain 55,000 to 70,000 clones, just under 95% of them singletons. The sequencing input was peripheral blood. This TCR was recovered from a human donor in a cohort sampled during active COVID-19.

CDR3 amino acids: CASSVSTEDTIYF. The CDR3 coding sequence is TGTGCCAGTAGTGTCTCGACGGAGGACACCATATATTTT. The genes are TRBV19 and TRBJ1-3; D not certain. The CDR3 extends over 13 amino acids. V was shortened by 5 bases and J by 8 bases, with 13 bases between the two germline ends. Looked up from germline, CDR1 is LNHDA and CDR2 is SQIVND (reference sequence).